This T cell receptor beta chain is drawn from a study of high-grade serous ovarian cancer treatment subgroups. Tumor samples were obtained before definitive surgery or chemotherapy. The CDR3 covers 16 residues. CDR1 and CDR2 from the germline V gene are SGHRS and YFSETQ. V trimming: 0 bases; J trimming: 2 bases; junction bases outside the gene matches: 6. This table comes from immunoSEQ multiplex PCR, and its TCRdb copy is limited to in-frame clones, with some not included. The sample has 150 to 200 clones, roughly 80% seen once; the top ten hold approximately 13%. Sequencing was done on a sample of tumor tissue. The sequence was obtained from a human donor with high-grade serous ovarian cancer. The chain is built from TRBV5-1 and TRBJ2-7, with 9 positions matching TRBD1. The CDR3 region has the DNA TGCGCCAGCAGCTTGGGTCCGACAGGGGGTACCTACGAGCAGTACTTC. Translating gives CASSLGPTGGTYEQYF.